Each of the 17 T cell receptor beta chains below was sequenced from the same sample in a study of OX40 agonist ivuxolimab in advanced cancers. Receptor amplification or capture employed the immunoSEQ multiplex PCR assay. The clones in this table, taken by TCRdb from immuneACCESS, are in-frame only. Not every clone is retained; where verified, under half of the shortfall comes from an unresolved V gene, and the cause of the rest is unknown. The sample includes 80,000 to 95,000 clones, with roughly 93% observed a single time. Jointly, the top ten make up 0.6% to 0.8% of the sample. Specimen: CD4+ or CD8+ T cells sorted from blood, collected in a trial of the OX40 agonist ivuxolimab. The origin of the receptors is an adult with an advanced solid tumor such as melanoma, head and neck, liver or kidney cancer.

As to this clone: The same CDR3 can be traced to other DNA sequences in this sample. The chain links TRBV5-1 to TRBJ2-5, with a possible D match to TRBD1 (5 bases). Germline assignment: CDR1 SGHRS and CDR2 YFSETQ. CDR3 size: 14 residues. V was pared by 0 bases and J by 0 bases, with 6 bases between. The CDR3 bases are TGCGCCAGCAGCTTGGGGACACACCAAGAGACCCAGTACTTC. Translation: CASSLGTHQETQYF.

The CDR3 coding sequence is TGTGCCAGCAGCCTGGGACAGGGGGCTTATGAAAAACTGTTTTTT. Amino acid sequence: CASSLGQGAYEKLFF. This rearrangement joins TRBV7-9 to TRBJ1-4, with 12 positions matching TRBD1. Germline V gene sequence: CDR1 SEHNR, CDR2 FQNEAQ (reference sequence). V dropped 5 bases and J dropped 6; count of bases not matched to a gene: 4. The CDR3 runs 15 residues.

V usage is TRBV28 and J usage is TRBJ2-1, with TRBD1 identical over 9 bases. CDR1 MDHEN and CDR2 SYDVKM come from the germline V gene. The CDR3 extends over 16 amino acids. V gave up 1 base and J gave up 1 base; unmatched junction bases: 2. This chain's CDR3 is CASSLSGQGSYNEQFF. CDR3 coding DNA: TGTGCCAGCAGTTTATCGGGACAGGGTTCCTACAATGAGCAGTTCTTC.

The genes are TRBV6-5 and TRBJ1-2; possible D gene TRBD1, 5 bases. With 0 bases removed from V and 7 bases from J, the gap between germline ends came to 18 bases. Germline-derived CDR1 and CDR2 are MNHEY and SVGAGI. The CDR3 covers 16 residues. The CDR3 DNA is TGTGCCAGCAGTTACTCGCAGGGAAAGGGCAATCGTGGCTACACCTTC. Its translation is CASSYSQGKGNRGYTF.

The V and J genes are TRBV5-4 and TRBJ2-7, with 11 positions matching TRBD1. This CDR3 comprises 13 residues. V shed 4 bases, J shed 5 bases, and the junction held 2 bases outside the gene matches. Germline CDR1 is SGHNT and CDR2 is YYREEE (reference sequence). CDR3 coding DNA: TGTGCCAGCAGCCCGGGACAGGGGGACGAGCAGTACTTC. It codes for CASSPGQGDEQYF.

V gene TRBV4-3 combines with J gene TRBJ2-7, with D perhaps TRBD1 (6 bases). V gave up 0 bases and J gave up 4 bases, with 7 bases separating them. CDR1 and CDR2 from the germline V gene are LGHNA and YSLEER. There are 13 residues in the CDR3. The chain's CDR3 is CASSQEQGYEQYF. CDR3 DNA sequence: TGCGCCAGCAGCCAAGAACAGGGATACGAGCAGTACTTC.

The chain is built from TRBV7-2 and TRBJ1-4, with D hard to call. This CDR3 has 13 residues. Germline-derived CDR1 and CDR2 are SGHTA and FQGNSA. The V end was cut by 5 bases, the J end by 4 bases, with 8 bases between. Written as DNA, the CDR3 is TGTGCCAGCAGCCCGGGCTTTAATGAAAAACTGTTTTTT. Translating gives CASSPGFNEKLFF.

V usage is TRBV9 and J usage is TRBJ2-1, with TRBD2 identical over 7 bases. Germline V gene data show CDR1 as SGDLS and CDR2 as YYNGEE. The J segment lost 0 bases and the V segment lost 4 bases, leaving 4 bases of the junction unmatched. The CDR3 runs to 15 residues. CDR3 sequence: CASSPPGGSYNEQFF. For the CDR3, the DNA is TGTGCCAGCAGCCCCCCGGGGGGCTCCTACAATGAGCAGTTCTTC.

This chain joins TRBV25-1 and TRBJ1-5, with D unresolved. The CDR3 contains 14 residues. Trimming took 1 base from V and 3 from J, leaving 7 bases between them. From germline, CDR1 is MGHDK and CDR2 SYGVNS. As DNA, the CDR3 is TGTGCCAGCAGTGAATCAGGTTACAATCAGCCCCAGCATTTT. Translated, it gives CASSESGYNQPQHF.

The V gene is TRBV4-3, the J gene TRBJ2-2; tentatively, D is TRBD1 or TRBD2 (5 bases each). There are 16 residues in the CDR3. Trimming left V 2 bases short and J 5 bases short, with 15 bases between. Per germline, CDR1 LGHNA and CDR2 YSLEER. The CDR3 spells CASSQNRDPRTGELFF. DNA of the CDR3: TGCGCCAGCAGCCAAAACCGGGACCCTAGAACCGGGGAGCTGTTTTTT.

Only one count was recorded for this clone. The rearrangement uses TRBV5-1 and TRBJ2-5; 9 bases align to TRBD2. This CDR3 has 15 residues. CDR1 is SGHRS and CDR2 is YFSETQ in the germline V gene. V lost 4 bases and J lost 1; bases outside the gene matches: 5. The CDR3: CASSPTSGVQETQYF. The CDR3 coding sequence is TGCGCCAGCAGCCCGACTAGCGGAGTCCAAGAGACCCAGTACTTC.

Note on this clone: Its ends do not fully match the called genes, so a read error is possible. The DNA of the CDR3 is TGTGCCAGCAGATACTCCGGGACAGGGGACTATGGCTACACCTTC. Protein: CASRYSGTGDYGYTF. V gene TRBV6-5 combines with J gene TRBJ1-2; 10 positions agree with TRBD1. The CDR3 length is 15 residues. In germline, CDR1 is MNHEY, CDR2 SVGAGI.

V gene TRBV11-2 combines with J gene TRBJ2-7, with 11 bases aligning to TRBD1. The CDR3 runs to 14 residues. V trimming: 1 base; J trimming: 5 bases; junction bases outside the gene matches: 1. Germline CDR1 SGHAT, CDR2 FQNNGV. CDR3: CASSLGTGGNEQYF. CDR3 DNA sequence: TGTGCCAGCAGCTTAGGGACAGGGGGCAACGAGCAGTACTTC.

Concerning this clone itself: Other nucleotide sequences from this sample produce the same CDR3. The genes are TRBV6-5 and TRBJ2-2, with 8 bases fitting TRBD2. Germline CDR1 reads MNHEY; CDR2 reads SVGAGI. The CDR3 is 15 amino acids. The V segment lost 4 bases and the J segment 4 bases; nucleotides outside the gene matches: 5. CDR3 protein: CASSSGGAGTGELFF. CDR3 in DNA: TGTGCCAGCAGTTCCGGGGGGGCGGGCACCGGGGAGCTGTTTTTT.

The chain has TRBV27 and TRBJ2-3; possibly TRBD1 or TRBD2 for D (5 bases each). This CDR3 has 16 amino acids. Germline V gene data show CDR1 as MNHEY and CDR2 as SMNVEV (reference sequence). V was shortened by 1 base and J by 6 bases, with 17 bases between the two germline ends. CDR3 sequence reads: CASSLLKGTFMDTQYF. The CDR3 DNA reads as TGTGCCAGCAGTTTATTGAAGGGGACCTTTATGGATACGCAGTATTTT.

The chain links TRBV10-3 to TRBJ1-4; no clear D. The germline V and J ends were trimmed by 0 bases and 8 bases, with 13 bases remaining between them. CDR3 length equals 15 residues. Per the germline V gene, CDR1 is ENHRY and CDR2 is SYGVKD. The CDR3 loop reads CAISESEGIGEKLFF. The CDR3, as DNA: TGTGCCATCAGTGAGTCGGAGGGAATCGGGGAAAAACTGTTTTTT.

The J gene is TRBJ1-1, the V gene TRBV2; D gene ambiguous. V lost 6 bases and J 4 bases, leaving 15 bases between the germline ends. The germline V gene has CDR1 SNHLY and CDR2 FYNNEI. This CDR3 is built from 14 residues. The CDR3 nucleotides are TGTGCCAGCAGGAAGATCCAGAGCGCCACTGAAGCTTTCTTT. This encodes CASRKIQSATEAFF.